The present T cell receptor (beta chain) was sequenced within a study of molecular identifiers for immune sequencing clone quantification. Study-wide background: Four of five RNA aliquots from around 20,000 or 100,000 naive CD8 T cells were sequenced.

Concerning this clonotype: Its antigen remains unidentified. A much larger clone differs by one base, so this may be a read error.

Sorting isolated naive CD8 T cells as CD8+CD4-CCR7+CD45RA+ events. TCRdb itself ran the PCR reads through MiXCR, one entry per CDR3 protein. The sample holds hundreds of thousands of distinct CDR3 sequences, nearly 20% seen once. Looked up from germline, CDR1 is MNHEY and CDR2 is SVGAGI. The CDR3 contains 14 residues. Overall study findings and caveats: Jurkat TCR RNA spiked in from one cell reportedly remained identifiable amid approximately 1 million naive cells. It was shown that clones above 20 RNA copies held over 99% of effector molecules, but under 1% in naive cells.

This TCR came from a human donor in good health. Some libraries in this study had Jurkat cell RNA spiked in. The sequenced sample was naive CD8+ T cells from blood, with Jurkat cell RNA spiked in. Indicated subset: FACS-sorted CD8+CD4-CCR7+CD45RA+ naive T cells. The chain carries TRBV6-5 and TRBJ1-3; D perhaps matches TRBD1 (6 bases). CDR3 region: CASSTQGSGNTTYF. For the CDR3, the DNA is TGTGCCAGCAGTACCCAGGGGTCTGGAAACACCACATATTTT.